This T cell receptor beta chain was recovered during a study of OX40 agonist ivuxolimab in advanced cancers. Regarding the study as a whole: Nonresponders, in some cases, also had low normalized T-cell clonal expansion.

V was clipped by 0 bases and J by 0 bases, with 5 bases between them. The CDR3 runs to 14 residues. Germline values: CDR1 SEHNR, CDR2 FQNEAQ (reference sequence). A note on this clone: Its antigen is still unknown.

Using immunoSEQ multiplex PCR, the repertoire was profiled, and TCRdb retains in-frame clones only, with some absent. The data contain some 90,000 clones, around 87% of them singletons. This rearrangement joins TRBV7-9 to TRBJ1-2; no definite D call. The sequence came from an adult with an advanced solid tumor such as melanoma, head and neck, liver or kidney cancer. The specimen comprised CD4+ or CD8+ T cells sorted from blood, sampled in a trial of the OX40 agonist ivuxolimab. CDR3 in DNA: TGTGCCAGCAGCTTAGCAGCAACTAACTATGGCTACACCTTC. As protein: CASSLAATNYGYTF.